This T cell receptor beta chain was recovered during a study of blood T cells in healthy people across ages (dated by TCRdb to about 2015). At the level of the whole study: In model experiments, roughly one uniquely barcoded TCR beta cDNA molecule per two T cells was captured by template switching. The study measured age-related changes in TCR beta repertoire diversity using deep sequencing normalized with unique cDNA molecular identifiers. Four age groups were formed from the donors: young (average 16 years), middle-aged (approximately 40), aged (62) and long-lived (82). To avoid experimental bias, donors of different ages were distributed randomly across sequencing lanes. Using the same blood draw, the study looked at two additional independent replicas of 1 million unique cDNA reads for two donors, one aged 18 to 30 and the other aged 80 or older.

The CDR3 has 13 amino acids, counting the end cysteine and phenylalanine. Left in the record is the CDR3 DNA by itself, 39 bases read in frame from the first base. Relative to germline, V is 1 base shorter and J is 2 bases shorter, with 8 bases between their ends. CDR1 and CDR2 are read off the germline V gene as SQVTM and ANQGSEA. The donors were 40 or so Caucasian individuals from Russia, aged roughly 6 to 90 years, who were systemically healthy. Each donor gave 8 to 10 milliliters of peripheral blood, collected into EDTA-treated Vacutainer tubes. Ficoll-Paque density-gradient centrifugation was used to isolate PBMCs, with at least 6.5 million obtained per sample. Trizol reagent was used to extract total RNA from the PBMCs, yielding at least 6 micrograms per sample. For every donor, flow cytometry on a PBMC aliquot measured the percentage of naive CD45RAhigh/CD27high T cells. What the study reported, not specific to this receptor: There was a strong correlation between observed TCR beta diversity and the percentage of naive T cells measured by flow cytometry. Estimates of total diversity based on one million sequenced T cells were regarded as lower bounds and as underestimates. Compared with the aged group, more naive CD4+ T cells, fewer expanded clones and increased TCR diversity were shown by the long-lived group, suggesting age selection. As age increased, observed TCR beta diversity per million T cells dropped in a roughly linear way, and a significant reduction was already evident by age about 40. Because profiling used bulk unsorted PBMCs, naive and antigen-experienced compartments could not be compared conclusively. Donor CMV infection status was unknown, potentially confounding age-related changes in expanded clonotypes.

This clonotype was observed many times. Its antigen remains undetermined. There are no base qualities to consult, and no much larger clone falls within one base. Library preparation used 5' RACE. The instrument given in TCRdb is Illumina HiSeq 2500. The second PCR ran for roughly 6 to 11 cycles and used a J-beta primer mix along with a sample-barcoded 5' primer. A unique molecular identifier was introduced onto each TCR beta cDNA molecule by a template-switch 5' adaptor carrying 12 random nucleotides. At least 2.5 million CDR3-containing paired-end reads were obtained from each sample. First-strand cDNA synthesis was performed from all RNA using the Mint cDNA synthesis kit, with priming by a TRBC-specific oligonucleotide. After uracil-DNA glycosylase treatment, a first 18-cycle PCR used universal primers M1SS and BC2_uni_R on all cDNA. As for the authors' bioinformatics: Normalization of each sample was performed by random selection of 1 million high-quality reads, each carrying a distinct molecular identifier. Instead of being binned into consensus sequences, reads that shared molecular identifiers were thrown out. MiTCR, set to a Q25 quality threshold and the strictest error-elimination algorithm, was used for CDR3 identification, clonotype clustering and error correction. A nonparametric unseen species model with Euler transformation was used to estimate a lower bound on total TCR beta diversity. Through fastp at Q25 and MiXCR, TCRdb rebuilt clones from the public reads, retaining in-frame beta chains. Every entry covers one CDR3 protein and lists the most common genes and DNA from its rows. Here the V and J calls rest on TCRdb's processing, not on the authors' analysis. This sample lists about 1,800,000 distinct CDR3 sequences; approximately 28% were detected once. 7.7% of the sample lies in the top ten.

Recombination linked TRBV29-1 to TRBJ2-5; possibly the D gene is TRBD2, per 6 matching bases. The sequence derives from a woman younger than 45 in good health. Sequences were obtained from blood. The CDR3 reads CSVEGLVQETQYF. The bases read TGCAGCGTTGAAGGACTAGTTCAAGAGACCCAGTACTTC. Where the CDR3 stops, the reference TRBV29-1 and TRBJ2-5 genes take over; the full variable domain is SAVISQKPSRDICQRGTSLTIQCQVDSQVTMMFWYRQQPGQSLTLIATANQGSEATYESGFVIDKFPISRPNLTFSTLTVSNMSPEDSSIYLCSVEGLVQETQYFGPGTRLLVL.